Below, 30 T cell receptor beta chains from the same sample are listed, as sequenced in a study of human T cells and chemical hapten exposure (dated by TCRdb to the early 2020s). The method was RACE. Sequencing instrument: NextSeq 500. TCRdb ran its own pipeline on the public reads, namely fastp trimming at Q25 and MiXCR clone calling, and kept in-frame beta chains. For every CDR3 protein sequence, its rows merge into one entry that carries the most common genes and DNA. This sample lists approximately 370,000 distinct CDR3 sequences; 4.5% to 7% were detected once. Around 8.8% of the sample rests with the top ten. The meaning of the sample's time point label: pre-sensitization, week 0. The sample's treatment or condition label is to be understood as: therapeutic diphenylcyclopropenone sensitization with weekly scalp DPC. Sequences were derived from whole blood, sampled in connection with sensitization to the hapten diphenylcyclopropenone (DPC). The receptor source for this set is a woman younger than 35 with alopecia areata. Some clones in this sample may be carry-over from other donors' samples.

The sample holds many counts of this clonotype. The J gene is TRBJ1-1, the V gene TRBV2; D is perhaps TRBD1 (5 bases). The CDR3 covers 13 residues. In germline, CDR1 is SNHLY, CDR2 FYNNEI. V lost 5 bases and J lost 2, with 9 bases in between. CDR3 amino acids: CASSQQANTEAFF. CDR3 nucleotide sequence: TGTGCCAGCAGTCAACAGGCTAACACTGAAGCTTTCTTT.

This clonotype was detected many times. The chain is built from TRBV10-3 and TRBJ2-3; D is unclear. Trimming removed 2 bases from V and 6 bases from J, with 6 bases in between. The CDR3 spans 12 residues. CDR1 is ENHRY, CDR2 SYGVKD, per germline. CDR3 coding DNA: TGTGCCATCAGTGAGATGGCCGATACGCAGTATTTT. Translation: CAISEMADTQYF.

The chain joins TRBV29-1 to TRBJ1-3; 7 bases map to TRBD1. This CDR3 is built from 17 residues. Trimming cost V 0 bases and J 0 bases; bases outside gene matches: 8. Germline assignment: CDR1 SQVTM and CDR2 ANQGSEA. The CDR3 DNA reads as TGCAGCGTTGAAGACGGAGGGGGCACTAACTCTGGAAACACCATATATTTT. It translates to CSVEDGGGTNSGNTIYF.

This clonotype was recorded many times. The chain uses TRBV12-3 or TRBV12-4 and TRBJ1-2; D may be TRBD1 (5 bases). This CDR3 has 13 amino acids. V shed 7 bases and J shed 6 bases, with 15 bases lying between them. Here the CDR3 reads CASNLAGIDGYTF. Written as DNA, the CDR3 is TGTGCCAGCAACCTGGCAGGGATAGATGGCTACACCTTC.

This clonotype was seen ten or more times. J is TRBJ2-7 and V is TRBV29-1, with 7 bases identical to TRBD1. The CDR3 consists of 12 residues. Germline-derived CDR1 and CDR2 are SQVTM and ANQGSEA. V lost 6 bases to trimming and J lost 6 bases; unmatched junction nucleotides: 8. CDR3 sequence (DNA): TGCAGCGTCGACATAAGGGGGCGCGAGCAGTACTTC. It encodes CSVDIRGREQYF.

The V call is TRBV20-1, the J call TRBJ1-1; 10 nucleotides match TRBD1. The CDR3 totals 14 residues. V lost 3 bases to trimming and J lost 3 bases; unmatched junction nucleotides: 4. The V gene's germline CDR1 is DFQATT and CDR2 SNEGSKA (reference sequence). The CDR3 loop reads CSARRQGADTEAFF. The CDR3 DNA is TGCAGTGCTAGGAGACAGGGGGCCGACACTGAAGCTTTCTTT.

This clonotype was counted many times. V usage is TRBV6-2 or TRBV6-3 and J usage is TRBJ2-5, with D unclear. The CDR3 is 12 amino acids. Trimming removed 8 bases from V and 0 bases from J, with 7 bases in between. Germline CDR1 MNHEY, CDR2 SVGEGT. Written as DNA, the CDR3 is TGTGCCAGCGTACGGGACCAAGAGACCCAGTACTTC. As protein: CASVRDQETQYF.

This clonotype was seen at least ten times. The rearrangement joins TRBV7-6 to TRBJ2-2; TRBD2 matches 9 bases. The germline CDR1 and CDR2 sequences are SGHVS and FNYEAQ. V was clipped by 1 base and J by 7 bases; unmatched bases: 4. The CDR3 consists of 15 residues. In nucleotides, the CDR3 is TGTGCCAGCAGCTTAGTAGCGGGGGTTTTCGGGGAGCTGTTTTTT. Translation gives CASSLVAGVFGELFF.

There are a few counts of this clonotype. This chain joins TRBV13 and TRBJ2-5; weak D call: TRBD2 (6 bases). Trimming pared 3 bases from V and 3 bases from J, leaving 11 bases between. CDR1 is PRHDT and CDR2 is FYEKMQ in the germline V gene (reference sequence). This CDR3 contains 14 residues. CDR3 sequence: CASSFSGTEETQYF. CDR3 nucleotide sequence: TGTGCCAGCAGCTTTTCTGGGACTGAAGAGACCCAGTACTTC.

There are many counts of this clonotype. The chain carries TRBV6-5 and TRBJ2-7; possibly TRBD1 or TRBD2 for D (5 bases each). The CDR3 sequence is 16 residues long. Germline-derived CDR1 and CDR2 are MNHEY and SVGAGI. The V and J ends lost 6 bases and 2 bases respectively, with 20 bases between them. CDR3 coding DNA: TGTGCCAGCAGGCGGACAACGGCGGAGGTTACCTACGAGCAGTACTTC. The encoded protein is CASRRTTAEVTYEQYF.

This clonotype was found a few times. The J gene is TRBJ2-7, the V gene TRBV20-1, with TRBD1 as a possible D gene (5 bases). From germline, CDR1 is DFQATT and CDR2 SNEGSKA (reference sequence). CDR3 length equals 14 residues. V was clipped by 1 base and J by 0 bases, with 10 bases between them. DNA of the CDR3: TGCAGTGCTAGAGTGTCAGGGAACTCCTACGAGCAGTACTTC. Residues: CSARVSGNSYEQYF.

This sequence joins TRBV20-1 and TRBJ2-7, with D possibly matching TRBD2 (6 bases). Trimming removed 7 bases at V and 4 bases at J, with 11 bases between. CDR1 is DFQATT, CDR2 SNEGSKA, per germline (reference sequence). This CDR3 contains 11 residues. CDR3 in DNA: TGCAGTGTCCAACGGGGGTACGAGCAGTACTTC. It encodes CSVQRGYEQYF.

This clonotype showed up many times. This chain joins TRBV20-1 and TRBJ2-1; D is possibly TRBD2 (6 bases). The CDR3 is 14 residues long. The ends were cut back, 3 bases at V and 7 bases at J, with 16 bases in the middle. Per the germline V gene, CDR1 is DFQATT and CDR2 is SNEGSKA (reference sequence). CDR3 region: CSASLAGGRNEQFF. Written as DNA, the CDR3 is TGCAGTGCTAGTTTAGCCGGGGGAAGGAATGAGCAGTTCTTC.

The J gene is TRBJ1-1, the V gene TRBV28, with unresolved D. The CDR3 totals 14 residues. Germline V gives CDR1 MDHEN, CDR2 SYDVKM. The V end was cut by 3 bases, the J end by 1 base, with 9 bases between. The CDR3 nucleotides are TGTGCCAGCAGTTTGAAAGCGTGGAACACTGAAGCTTTCTTT. Its protein product is CASSLKAWNTEAFF.

This clonotype was seen ten or more times. The V call is TRBV14, the J call TRBJ1-3; no clear D gene. The germline V and J ends were trimmed by 4 bases and 13 bases, with 14 bases remaining between them. The germline gives CDR1 SGHDN, CDR2 FVKESK. CDR3 length equals 12 residues. Written as DNA, the CDR3 is TGTGCCAGCAGCCCCGGTGTCGGGCTAATATATTTT. Residues: CASSPGVGLIYF.

This clonotype has just a few counts. The CDR3 bases are TGCGCCAGCAGCCAAGATAGAAGGGCTGGAAACACCATATATTTT. It is translated as CASSQDRRAGNTIYF. V gene TRBV4-3 combines with J gene TRBJ1-3; D is ambiguous. Germline V gives CDR1 LGHNA, CDR2 YSLEER. This CDR3 comprises 15 residues. With 0 bases removed from V and 2 bases from J, the gap between germline ends came to 8 bases.

This clonotype was observed at least ten times. V is TRBV6-1 and J is TRBJ2-5; TRBD2 might be the D (5 bases). Trimming stripped 7 bases from V and 5 bases from J, with 11 bases between. The CDR3 length is 12 residues. Germline V gene sequence: CDR1 MNHNS, CDR2 SASEGT. This CDR3 reads CASTLARETQYF. CDR3 in DNA: TGTGCCAGCACGCTAGCTCGGGAGACCCAGTACTTC.

This clonotype was recorded a few times. This rearrangement joins TRBV6-2 or TRBV6-3 to TRBJ2-4; TRBD1 matches at 8 bases. This CDR3 is built from 15 residues. Trimming took 1 base from V and 7 from J; bases not matched to a gene: 6. CDR1 and CDR2 (germline): MNHEY, SVGEGT. The CDR3: CASSYFGQGPNIQYF. The DNA for the CDR3 is TGTGCCAGCAGTTACTTCGGACAGGGCCCCAACATTCAGTACTTC.

In its sample, this clonotype was seen many times. V is TRBV12-3 or TRBV12-4 and J is TRBJ1-5, with D unclear. CDR3 length: 16 residues. V dropped 2 bases and J dropped 5 bases, with 16 bases sitting between them. Here the CDR3 DNA reads TGTGCCAGCAGTTTACGAATTCTGGGGAAAGATCAGCCCCAGCATTTT. Translating gives CASSLRILGKDQPQHF.

At least ten counts were recorded for this clonotype. The rearrangement joins TRBV7-2 to TRBJ1-6; perhaps TRBD1 as D (5 bases). The length of the CDR3 is 17 residues. With 5 bases removed from V and 0 bases from J, the gap between germline ends came to 14 bases. Germline V CDR1 and CDR2: SGHTA, FQGNSA. CDR3 residues: CASSVVYRSSYNSPLHF. The CDR3 nucleotides read TGTGCCAGCAGCGTTGTATACAGGAGCTCCTATAATTCACCCCTCCACTTT.

This clonotype showed up just a few times. The chain carries TRBV7-9 and TRBJ1-6, with a tentative D call TRBD1 (6 bases). The CDR3 extends over 15 amino acids. The germline gives CDR1 SEHNR, CDR2 FQNEAQ (reference sequence). Trimming took 4 bases from V and 7 from J, leaving 14 bases between them. The chain's CDR3 is CASSSTGTPNSPLHF. The CDR3 nucleotides are TGTGCCAGCAGCTCCACCGGGACACCCAATTCACCCCTCCACTTT.

The chain carries TRBV4-2 and TRBJ1-1; D might be TRBD1 (6 bases). Deletions cut 0 bases from V and 0 bases from J, with 17 bases between. There are 18 residues in the CDR3. Germline-derived CDR1 and CDR2 are LGHNA and YNFKEQ. Written as DNA, the CDR3 is TGTGCCAGCAGCCAAGAGATAGCGGGGGCCCTTATGAACACTGAAGCTTTCTTT. It specifies CASSQEIAGALMNTEAFF.

This clonotype was found many times. The gene calls are TRBV7-2 and TRBJ2-1, with D perhaps matching TRBD1 (6 bases). In germline, CDR1 is SGHTA, CDR2 FQGNSA. CDR3 length: 13 residues. The ends were cut back, 5 bases at V and 11 bases at J, with 16 bases in the middle. The CDR3 loop is CASSRTPGTKQFF. The CDR3, as DNA: TGTGCCAGCAGCCGTACCCCCGGGACAAAGCAGTTCTTC.

This clonotype has ten or more counts. J is TRBJ1-4 and V is TRBV7-2; tentatively, D is TRBD1 (5 bases). Germline CDR1 and CDR2: SGHTA and FQGNSA. The germline V and J ends were trimmed by 2 bases and 3 bases, with 7 bases remaining between them. This CDR3 is built from 14 residues. This chain's CDR3 is CASSLWGANEKLFF. Written as DNA, the CDR3 is TGTGCCAGCAGCTTATGGGGGGCTAATGAAAAACTGTTTTTT.

The chain combines TRBV4-1 with TRBJ1-5; D gene ambiguous. Germline lookup yields CDR1 MGHRA and CDR2 YSYEKL. CDR3 length equals 18 residues. Between the trimmed V and J ends, which lost 1 base and 0 bases, there was a span of 16 bases. CDR3 in DNA: TGCGCCAGCAGCCAAGCAGTATATCAGAGCTATAGCAATCAGCCCCAGCATTTT. Its protein is CASSQAVYQSYSNQPQHF.

This clonotype was seen a handful of times. This rearrangement joins TRBV10-3 to TRBJ2-7, with 9 bases lining up with TRBD1. This CDR3 has 14 residues. Losses at the gene ends were 10 bases for V and 7 bases for J; bases not matched to a gene: 14. Germline CDR1 ENHRY, CDR2 SYGVKD. This chain's CDR3 is CANSPGQGGGEQYF. CDR3 nucleotide sequence: TGTGCCAACTCCCCGGGACAGGGAGGCGGTGAGCAGTACTTC.

This clonotype was seen only a few times. This rearrangement joins TRBV21-1 to TRBJ2-7; TRBD1 reflects the table's D call only, with no check against the DNA. TRBV21-1 is described as a pseudogene. The CDR3 consists of 14 residues. The CDR3 region is CPQASNGGFHEQYF. The CDR3, as DNA: TGTCCCCAAGCCAGCAATGGGGGATTCCACGAGCAGTACTTC.

This clonotype was counted ten times or more. The chain is built from TRBV6-5 and TRBJ2-7, with TRBD1 identical over 7 bases. Germline V CDR1 and CDR2: MNHEY, SVGAGI. This CDR3 contains 12 residues. The V gene end was trimmed by 10 bases and the J gene end by 5 bases; junction bases not matched to a gene: 8. In DNA form, the CDR3 reads TGTGCCACCTCCAGGCAGGGGGACGAGCAGTACTTC. This translates into CATSRQGDEQYF.

The chain combines TRBV3-1 with TRBJ2-5; perhaps TRBD1 as D (6 bases). Germline loops: CDR1 LGHDT, CDR2 YNNKEL (reference sequence). This CDR3 has 15 residues. The ends were cut back, 1 base at V and 2 bases at J, with 11 bases in the middle. CDR3 in DNA: TGTGCCAGCAGCCAAGGGCAGGGGCGACAAGAGACCCAGTACTTC. It translates to CASSQGQGRQETQYF.

The CDR3 coding sequence is TGTGCCAGCAGTTACTCTGCCTGGGTGCTAAAAGCGGACTATGGCTACACCTTC. Translation: CASSYSAWVLKADYGYTF. The chain carries TRBV6-5 and TRBJ1-2; D gene unclear. CDR1 is MNHEY, CDR2 SVGAGI, per germline. Between the trimmed V and J ends, which lost 0 bases and 3 bases, there was a span of 20 bases. This CDR3 contains 18 residues.